The rows below give T cell receptor beta chains drawn from one sample of a study of T-cell memory formation after mild COVID-19. Via MiXCR, TCRdb re-called the 5' RACE reads, giving one row per CDR3 protein. The sample includes about 130,000 distinct CDR3 sequences, approximately 25% seen only once; the top ten take around 24%. The sample taken for sequencing was PBMCs or a T cell subset sorted from them (not recorded which). All receptors come from an adult woman who had mild COVID-19 (a few samples of this study predate the infection). Cell type and time point are not known. Each CDR3 is given with its conserved first and last residue.

j_call,v_call,cdr3_aa
TRBJ2-7,TRBV6-4,CASSPWRGYEQYF
TRBJ1-1,TRBV24-1,CANRQGRDTEAFF
TRBJ1-2,TRBV4-1,CASSQVPGLEDYGYTF
TRBJ2-5,TRBV6-5,CASSYTGQQETQYF
TRBJ1-1,TRBV19,CASIYRDTEAFF
TRBJ2-1,TRBV6-2/TRBV6-3,CASGRRGVYNEQFF
TRBJ1-1,TRBV27,CASTLGGGNTEAFF
TRBJ1-2,TRBV6-6,CASSWIELNYGYTF
TRBJ2-1,TRBV7-2,CASSPLMEGWNEQFF
TRBJ1-1,TRBV20-1,CSARDWDSYTEAFF
TRBJ1-1,TRBV20-1,CSARVDRLAYTEAFF
TRBJ2-7,TRBV29-1,CSVGGGEAASYEQYF
TRBJ1-4,TRBV25-1,CASSGLGKLFF
TRBJ2-3,TRBV4-3,CASSQGRRERTDTQYF
TRBJ2-5,TRBV7-3,CASSSDTETQYF
TRBJ2-3,TRBV3-1,CASSQLKSTDTQYF
TRBJ1-5,TRBV24-1,CATSDAGLNQPQHF
TRBJ2-1,TRBV7-2,CASSSELAGNEQFF
TRBJ2-7,TRBV11-1,CASSPGGSYEQYF
TRBJ2-7,TRBV12-3/TRBV12-4,CASSLGRGHEQYF
TRBJ1-2,TRBV12-3/TRBV12-4,CASSLGTGYGYTF
TRBJ2-5,TRBV7-9,CASSLEGAETQYF
TRBJ1-2,TRBV5-4,CASSWGGQNYGYTF
TRBJ1-1,TRBV5-4,CASSWTGVRTEAFF
TRBJ1-1,TRBV6-1,CATDRSMNTEAFF
TRBJ2-1,TRBV7-9,CASSLAGWEEQFF
TRBJ2-1,TRBV7-9,CASRGQGAVNEQFF
TRBJ2-4,TRBV12-3/TRBV12-4,CASKIGVDIQYF